Listed below are T cell receptor beta chains from one sample, sequenced in a study of cytomegalovirus exposure and HLA in healthy donors. The table came from immunoSEQ multiplex PCR; TCRdb's copy has only in-frame clones and leaves some out. Among 150,000 to 200,000 clones listed, more than 75% were seen once. Sequences were obtained from PBMCs. The receptor set was obtained from a girl under three years old in good health and CMV-seronegative. CDR3s include the opening cysteine and the closing phenylalanine or tryptophan. A D gene is named only where the DNA matches it firmly. Clone size is stated in some rows and not others, as once, few, many or a class when expanded.

d_gene: NA
j_gene: TRBJ1-2
abundance: NA
v_gene: TRBV30
CDR3aa: CAWSVAAPQYNYGYTF
CDR3nt: TGTGCCTGGAGTGTAGCGGCTCCTCAATATAACTATGGCTACACCTTC

d_gene: TRBD2
j_gene: TRBJ2-1
abundance: NA
v_gene: TRBV7-9
CDR3aa: CASSVLADLYNEQFF
CDR3nt: TGTGCCAGCAGCGTTCTAGCGGACCTCTACAATGAGCAGTTCTTC

d_gene: TRBD1
j_gene: TRBJ1-4
abundance: NA
v_gene: TRBV28
CDR3aa: CASSKDRVGNEKLFF
CDR3nt: TGTGCCAGCAGCAAAGACAGGGTGGGGAATGAAAAACTGTTTTTT

d_gene: NA
j_gene: TRBJ2-7
abundance: NA
v_gene: TRBV5-1
CDR3aa: CASSLHSTYEQYF
CDR3nt: TGCGCCAGCAGCTTACACAGTACCTACGAGCAGTACTTC

d_gene: TRBD2
j_gene: TRBJ2-1
abundance: NA
v_gene: TRBV5-4
CDR3aa: CASSPRTSGGDNEQFF
CDR3nt: TGTGCCAGCAGCCCCCGGACTAGCGGGGGGGACAATGAGCAGTTCTTC

d_gene: NA
j_gene: TRBJ2-2
abundance: NA
v_gene: TRBV4-1
CDR3aa: CASAPTGMGTGELFF
CDR3nt: TGCGCCAGCGCGCCAACAGGGATGGGCACCGGGGAGCTGTTTTTT

d_gene: NA
j_gene: TRBJ2-6
abundance: NA
v_gene: TRBV18
CDR3aa: CASSPSLQGTGANVLTF
CDR3nt: TGTGCCAGCTCACCATCCCTCCAGGGTACTGGGGCCAACGTCCTGACTTTC

d_gene: TRBD2
j_gene: TRBJ2-3
abundance: NA
v_gene: TRBV11-3
CDR3aa: CASSFTALAGSVDTQYF
CDR3nt: TGTGCCAGCAGCTTCACCGCACTAGCGGGGTCGGTAGATACGCAGTATTTT

d_gene: NA
j_gene: TRBJ2-1
abundance: NA
v_gene: TRBV12-5
CDR3aa: CASGLSQGGNEQFF
CDR3nt: TGTGCTAGTGGTTTGTCCCAAGGGGGCAATGAGCAGTTCTTC

d_gene: TRBD1
j_gene: TRBJ1-2
abundance: NA
v_gene: TRBV30
CDR3aa: CAWAEKLETGELDGYTF
CDR3nt: TGTGCCTGGGCAGAAAAACTCGAGACAGGGGAGCTCGATGGCTACACCTTC

d_gene: TRBD1
j_gene: TRBJ2-7
abundance: NA
v_gene: TRBV4-1
CDR3aa: CASSPRGTELYEQYF
CDR3nt: TGCGCCAGCAGCCCAAGGGGGACAGAACTCTACGAGCAGTACTTC

d_gene: TRBD1
j_gene: TRBJ1-5
abundance: few
v_gene: TRBV7-9
CDR3aa: CASISTGGLLYQPQHF
CDR3nt: TGTGCCAGCATATCAACAGGGGGCCTTCTTTATCAGCCCCAGCATTTT

d_gene: NA
j_gene: TRBJ2-5
abundance: NA
v_gene: TRBV6-5
CDR3aa: CASSRVVRETQYF
CDR3nt: TGTGCCAGCAGTCGGGTGGTTCGAGAGACCCAGTACTTC

d_gene: NA
j_gene: TRBJ2-5
abundance: NA
v_gene: TRBV5-1
CDR3aa: CASSWGLARETQYF
CDR3nt: TGCGCCAGCAGCTGGGGGCTTGCTCGGGAGACCCAGTACTTC

d_gene: TRBD2
j_gene: TRBJ2-3
abundance: NA
v_gene: TRBV4-2
CDR3aa: CASSQVLAGVTDTQYF
CDR3nt: TGTGCCAGCAGCCAAGTACTAGCGGGAGTAACAGATACGCAGTATTTT

d_gene: NA
j_gene: TRBJ1-2
abundance: once
v_gene: TRBV6-4
CDR3aa: CASRKAGPLYGYTF
CDR3nt: TGTGCCAGCAGAAAAGCGGGACCACTCTATGGCTACACCTTC

d_gene: NA
j_gene: TRBJ2-7
abundance: once
v_gene: TRBV15
CDR3aa: CATSRDGGVYEQYF
CDR3nt: TGTGCCACCAGCAGAGACGGCGGAGTCTACGAGCAGTACTTC

d_gene: TRBD2
j_gene: TRBJ2-1
abundance: NA
v_gene: TRBV12-5
CDR3aa: CASGAPSGGLHNEQFF
CDR3nt: TGTGCTAGTGGTGCCCCTAGCGGGGGGCTACACAATGAGCAGTTCTTC

d_gene: TRBD2
j_gene: TRBJ2-7
abundance: NA
v_gene: TRBV4-3
CDR3aa: CASSQTSSPGLAGAGGPYEQYF
CDR3nt: TGCGCCAGCAGCCAGACCTCTTCGCCGGGACTAGCGGGAGCGGGGGGCCCCTACGAGCAGTACTTC

d_gene: NA
j_gene: TRBJ1-1
abundance: NA
v_gene: TRBV6-5
CDR3aa: CASSKTSGTEAFF
CDR3nt: TGTGCCAGCAGTAAAACCTCCGGGACAGAAGCTTTCTTT

d_gene: NA
j_gene: TRBJ1-1
abundance: NA
v_gene: TRBV7-7
CDR3aa: CASSLARIGPRGTEAFF
CDR3nt: TGTGCTAGCAGCTTAGCGCGGATAGGACCCAGGGGCACTGAAGCTTTCTTT

d_gene: TRBD1
j_gene: TRBJ2-7
abundance: NA
v_gene: TRBV4-3
CDR3aa: CASSQDPLDRGGTYEQYF
CDR3nt: TGCGCCAGCAGCCAAGACCCCCTGGACAGGGGCGGCACCTACGAGCAGTACTTC

d_gene: TRBD2
j_gene: TRBJ2-4
abundance: NA
v_gene: TRBV11-2
CDR3aa: CASSVAGDTLNIQYF
CDR3nt: TGTGCCAGCAGTGTGGCGGGGGATACTTTAAACATTCAGTACTTC

d_gene: NA
j_gene: TRBJ2-7
abundance: NA
v_gene: TRBV27
CDR3aa: CASSSMVGGASYEQYF
CDR3nt: TGTGCCAGCAGTTCTATGGTCGGTGGGGCTTCCTACGAGCAGTACTTC

d_gene: TRBD1
j_gene: TRBJ1-5
abundance: NA
v_gene: TRBV19
CDR3aa: CASGLIARGEQPQHF
CDR3nt: TGTGCCAGTGGATTAATAGCCAGGGGGGAACAGCCCCAGCATTTT

d_gene: TRBD1
j_gene: TRBJ2-1
abundance: NA
v_gene: TRBV5-1
CDR3aa: CASSRTGGFYNEQFF
CDR3nt: TGCGCCAGCAGCCGGACAGGGGGCTTCTACAATGAGCAGTTCTTC

d_gene: TRBD1
j_gene: TRBJ1-5
abundance: NA
v_gene: TRBV6-1
CDR3aa: CASSFLDRLNQPQHF
CDR3nt: TGTGCCAGCAGTTTCCTGGACAGGCTCAATCAGCCCCAGCATTTT

d_gene: NA
j_gene: TRBJ1-5
abundance: NA
v_gene: TRBV10-2
CDR3aa: CASSDSGYSNQPQHF
CDR3nt: TGCGCCAGCAGTGATTCCGGTTATAGCAATCAGCCCCAGCATTTT

d_gene: TRBD2
j_gene: TRBJ2-1
abundance: NA
v_gene: TRBV9
CDR3aa: CASTLSGSNEQFF
CDR3nt: TGTGCCAGCACCCTTAGCGGGAGCAATGAGCAGTTCTTC

d_gene: NA
j_gene: TRBJ2-2
abundance: NA
v_gene: TRBV5-1
CDR3aa: CASSLGPQVTGELFF
CDR3nt: TGCGCCAGCAGCTTGGGCCCCCAGGTCACCGGGGAGCTGTTTTTT

d_gene: TRBD1
j_gene: TRBJ1-3
abundance: NA
v_gene: TRBV18
CDR3aa: CASSTGQGNAGNTIYF
CDR3nt: TGTGCCAGCTCAACGGGACAGGGTAACGCTGGAAACACCATATATTTT

d_gene: NA
j_gene: TRBJ2-1
abundance: NA
v_gene: TRBV5-8
CDR3aa: CASSLWSRTVGRHGQFF
CDR3nt: TGTGCCAGCAGCTTGTGGTCCAGGACTGTCGGTAGGCATGGGCAGTTCTTC

d_gene: NA
j_gene: TRBJ2-3
abundance: NA
v_gene: TRBV6-1
CDR3aa: CASSENGGTSTDTQYF
CDR3nt: TGTGCCAGCAGTGAAAATGGGGGGACTAGCACAGATACGCAGTATTTT

d_gene: NA
j_gene: TRBJ1-2
abundance: NA
v_gene: TRBV6-5
CDR3aa: CASAREVNYGYTF
CDR3nt: TGTGCCAGTGCTCGTGAGGTTAACTATGGCTACACCTTC

d_gene: TRBD1
j_gene: TRBJ2-2
abundance: NA
v_gene: TRBV11-2
CDR3aa: CASSFDRDVAGELFF
CDR3nt: TGTGCCAGCAGCTTTGACAGGGATGTCGCCGGGGAGCTGTTTTTT

d_gene: TRBD1
j_gene: TRBJ1-3
abundance: NA
v_gene: TRBV10-3
CDR3aa: CATGVRDSRSGNTIYF
CDR3nt: TGTGCCACCGGCGTTAGGGACAGTCGCTCTGGAAACACCATATATTTT

d_gene: NA
j_gene: TRBJ2-7
abundance: NA
v_gene: TRBV9
CDR3aa: CASSVAPLSYEQYF
CDR3nt: TGTGCCAGCAGCGTAGCCCCCCTTTCCTACGAGCAGTACTTC

d_gene: TRBD1
j_gene: TRBJ1-2
abundance: NA
v_gene: TRBV12-5
CDR3aa: CASGLVLGQSLPAYGYTF
CDR3nt: TGTGCTAGTGGTTTGGTACTGGGACAGTCTTTGCCCGCTTATGGCTACACCTTC

d_gene: TRBD1
j_gene: TRBJ2-6
abundance: NA
v_gene: TRBV10-3
CDR3aa: CAISTGVGANVLTF
CDR3nt: TGTGCCATCAGTACAGGGGTAGGGGCCAACGTCCTGACTTTC

d_gene: TRBD2
j_gene: TRBJ2-1
abundance: NA
v_gene: TRBV5-1
CDR3aa: CASSLDTSGYNEQFF
CDR3nt: TGCGCCAGCAGCTTGGACACTAGCGGGTACAATGAGCAGTTCTTC

d_gene: TRBD1
j_gene: TRBJ2-2
abundance: NA
v_gene: TRBV2
CDR3aa: CASSEQGAFTGELFF
CDR3nt: TGTGCCAGCAGTGAACAGGGGGCGTTCACCGGGGAGCTGTTTTTT

d_gene: NA
j_gene: TRBJ2-7
abundance: once
v_gene: TRBV18
CDR3aa: CASSPRESVTYEQYF
CDR3nt: TGTGCCAGCTCACCACGAGAATCTGTGACCTACGAGCAGTACTTC

d_gene: NA
j_gene: TRBJ1-6
abundance: NA
v_gene: TRBV6-5
CDR3aa: CASSWGPNSPLHF
CDR3nt: TGTGCCAGCAGCTGGGGGCCCAATTCACCCCTCCACTTT

d_gene: TRBD1
j_gene: TRBJ2-4
abundance: NA
v_gene: TRBV6-1
CDR3aa: CASSVTSGGAENIQYF
CDR3nt: TGTGCCAGCAGTGTAACCTCAGGGGGCGCGGAAAACATTCAGTACTTC

d_gene: NA
j_gene: TRBJ2-3
abundance: NA
v_gene: TRBV5-4
CDR3aa: CASSLSEGSDTQYF
CDR3nt: TGTGCCAGCAGCTTGAGCGAAGGCTCAGATACGCAGTATTTT

d_gene: TRBD1
j_gene: TRBJ1-4
abundance: NA
v_gene: TRBV29-1
CDR3aa: CSVEDGTGGKLFF
CDR3nt: TGCAGCGTTGAAGACGGGACAGGGGGAAAACTGTTTTTT

d_gene: NA
j_gene: TRBJ2-7
abundance: NA
v_gene: TRBV6-5
CDR3aa: CASSQIVLREQYF
CDR3nt: TGTGCCAGCAGTCAAATAGTGCTACGGGAGCAGTACTTC

d_gene: TRBD2
j_gene: TRBJ2-1
abundance: NA
v_gene: TRBV9
CDR3aa: CASSPFLTSGPSGLNEQFF
CDR3nt: TGTGCCAGCAGCCCTTTCCTAACTAGCGGGCCAAGTGGGTTGAATGAGCAGTTCTTC

d_gene: NA
j_gene: TRBJ2-7
abundance: NA
v_gene: TRBV4-2
CDR3aa: CASSQDPGDSYEQYF
CDR3nt: TGTGCCAGCAGCCAAGATCCAGGGGATTCCTACGAGCAGTACTTC

d_gene: NA
j_gene: TRBJ2-1
abundance: NA
v_gene: TRBV6-1
CDR3aa: CASSGGRANEQFF
CDR3nt: TGTGCCAGCAGTGGCGGCAGGGCTAATGAGCAGTTCTTC